A single sample is the source of the 12 T cell receptor beta chains below, sequenced in a study of blood T cell repertoires in COVID-19. Profiled with immunoSEQ multiplex PCR; TCRdb holds only in-frame clones, not every one. Here the sample spans about 120,000 clones, roughly 85% being singletons. Sequencing was performed on peripheral blood. The receptors shown here come from a human donor in a cohort sampled during active COVID-19.

This sequence joins TRBV2 and TRBJ2-2; D gene uncertain. The V and J ends lost 8 bases and 0 bases respectively, with 10 bases between them. Germline CDR1 reads SNHLY; CDR2 reads FYNNEI. The CDR3 is 14 residues long. The CDR3 loop reads CASRLATNTGELFF. CDR3 in DNA: TGTGCCAGCCGACTGGCTACGAACACCGGGGAGCTGTTTTTT. Drawing the rest from reference TRBV2 and TRBJ2-2, the complete variable domain is EPEVTQTPSHQVTQMGQEVILRCVPISNHLYFYWYRQILGQKVEFLVSFYNNEISEKSEIFDDQFSVERPDGSNFTLKIRSTKLEDSAMYFCASRLATNTGELFFGEGSRLTVL.

This clone was found a few times. The chain uses TRBV7-2 and TRBJ2-3; possible D gene TRBD2, 6 bases. The CDR3 consists of 16 residues. Trimming took 2 bases from V and 1 from J, leaving 13 bases between them. CDR1 is SGHTA, CDR2 FQGNSA, per germline. The CDR3 region has the DNA TGTGCCAGCAGCTTACGGCGGGACCCCCGCACAGATACGCAGTATTTT. Residues: CASSLRRDPRTDTQYF.

The chain recombines TRBV6-5 with TRBJ2-4; 8 bases align to TRBD2. The CDR3 has 13 residues. Looked up from germline, CDR1 is MNHEY and CDR2 is SVGAGI. With 7 bases clipped from V and 6 bases from J, the junction kept 5 bases outside the gene matches. The CDR3 DNA sequence: TGTGCCAGCACCCCGGGGGGGGCAAACATTCAGTACTTC. Translating it yields CASTPGGANIQYF.

This sequence joins TRBV10-3 and TRBJ1-2, with TRBD1 identical over 10 bases. The CDR3 is 14 amino acids. In germline, CDR1 is ENHRY, CDR2 SYGVKD. The J segment lost 8 bases and the V segment lost 6 bases, leaving 9 bases of the junction unmatched. The CDR3 DNA reads as TGTGCCATCAGATCCGGGACAGGGGAGGTAGGCTACACCTTC. This gives the protein CAIRSGTGEVGYTF.

V and J are TRBV2 and TRBJ1-2, with a tentative D call TRBD1 (6 bases). V gave up 6 bases and J gave up 5 bases, with 19 bases separating them. This CDR3 region has 15 residues. Germline values: CDR1 SNHLY, CDR2 FYNNEI. The DNA of the CDR3 is TGTGCCAGCAGGATGGGGGGGCTACGTCAATATGGCTACACCTTC. Protein: CASRMGGLRQYGYTF.

The V gene is TRBV19, the J gene TRBJ2-1, with D possibly being TRBD1 (6 bases). The CDR3 has 13 residues. V lost 5 bases and J 8 bases, leaving 13 bases between the germline ends. Looked up from germline, CDR1 is LNHDA and CDR2 is SQIVND (reference sequence). The CDR3 reads CASSFTGSYEQFF. CDR3 bases: TGTGCCAGTAGTTTCACAGGGTCGTATGAGCAGTTCTTC.

The gene calls are TRBV7-2 and TRBJ1-1; D gene unclear. Germline assignment: CDR1 SGHTA and CDR2 FQGNSA. V shed 0 bases and J shed 1 base, with 6 bases lying between them. This CDR3 comprises 14 residues. The CDR3 DNA sequence: TGTGCCAGCAGCTTAGCTCTAGGGAACACTGAAGCTTTCTTT. Translation gives CASSLALGNTEAFF.

V and J are TRBV19 and TRBJ1-5; TRBD1 aligns across 8 bases. There are 17 residues in the CDR3. Germline CDR1 and CDR2: LNHDA and SQIVND (reference sequence). After removal of 3 bases from V and 5 bases from J, the junction contained 12 bases not matched to a gene. The CDR3 is CASSIFSQGAIDQPQHF. CDR3 DNA sequence: TGTGCCAGTAGTATCTTTTCCCAGGGGGCGATCGATCAGCCCCAGCATTTT.

This rearrangement joins TRBV6-6 to TRBJ2-1, with 7 bases lining up with TRBD1. This CDR3 comprises 13 residues. Germline CDR1 and CDR2: MNHNY and SVGAGI (reference sequence). For the CDR3, the DNA is TGTGCGGGTGGGGACAGTTCTCACAATGAGCAGTTCTTC. This codes for CAGGDSSHNEQFF.

The J gene is TRBJ1-2, the V gene TRBV5-1; 10 nucleotides line up with TRBD1. CDR3 size: 13 residues. Germline trimming cut 4 bases from V and 8 bases from J; bases unmatched to any gene: 5. Germline lookup yields CDR1 SGHRS and CDR2 YFSETQ. CDR3 in DNA: TGCGCCAGCAGCCGGGGACAGGGGTCCGGCTACACCTTC. Its protein product is CASSRGQGSGYTF.

A few counts support this clone. The chain uses TRBV5-5 and TRBJ1-6; 7 bases map to TRBD1. The CDR3 runs 14 residues. Unmatched junction bases numbered 6, after V lost 4 bases and J lost 8 bases. CDR1 SGHKS and CDR2 YYEKEE come from the germline V gene (reference sequence). The chain's CDR3 is CASSPGTAYSPLHF. CDR3 nucleotide sequence: TGTGCCAGCAGCCCCGGGACAGCGTATTCACCCCTCCACTTT. The full variable domain, with the rest looked up from reference TRBV5-5 and TRBJ1-6, is DAGVTQSPTHLIKTRGQQVTLRCSPISGHKSVSWYQQVLGQGPQFIFQYYEKEERGRGNFPDRFSARQFPNYSSELNVNALLLGDSALYLCASSPGTAYSPLHFGNGTRLTVT.

This clone was seen only once. Here the CDR3 reads CASSYIQGRSTDTQYF. DNA of the CDR3: TGTGCCAGCAGTTATATACAGGGTAGAAGCACAGATACGCAGTATTTT. This chain connects TRBV13 to TRBJ2-3, with TRBD1 as a possible D gene (6 bases). V was cut by 6 bases and J by 0 bases, with 16 bases left in between. Germline V lookup: CDR1 PRHDT, CDR2 FYEKMQ (reference sequence). The CDR3 is 16 residues long.